The clone carrying this TCR beta chain was observed a few times. Antigen: not known. This entry comes from a study of T cell repertoires in cytomegalovirus infection. As for the study in general: Carrying CMV and the relevant HLA type showed in public TCR beta signatures.

Study findings and constraints: CMV-specific HLA-C-restricted TCR beta clonotypes dominated the ex vivo response.

One entry per CDR3 protein, called by TCRdb with MiXCR from the reads. The table lists a few hundred thousand distinct CDR3 sequences, roughly 43% of them singletons. The CDR3 spans 10 residues. The germline V and J ends were trimmed by 4 bases and 11 bases, with 8 bases remaining between them. Germline loops: CDR1 SGHTA, CDR2 FQGNSA. The receptor comes from a human donor in good health (CMV status not recorded). Some clones in this sample may be carry-over from other donors' samples. The sequencing used cultured PBMCs, collected from culture after CMV antigen stimulation. The chain is built from TRBV7-2 and TRBJ1-1; D gene ambiguous. CDR3 nucleotide sequence: TGTGCCAGCAGCTCCCAAAGGGCTTTCTTT. This sequence encodes CASSSQRAFF.